The 17 T cell receptor beta chains reported below all come from one sample, sequenced in a study of T cells after yellow fever vaccination. MiXCR, run by TCRdb on the 5' RACE reads, gives a single entry per CDR3 protein. This sample has around 350,000 distinct CDR3 sequences; 6.2% occur once, and the top ten carry approximately 15%. The source material was PBMCs, sampled 5 days after the yellow fever booster vaccination. The receptors stem from a man aged 30 to 45 who received the YFV17D yellow fever vaccine.

This clonotype was seen only a few times. The rearrangement links TRBV24-1 to TRBJ2-1, with TRBD2 matching 7 bases. Unmatched junction bases numbered 14, after V lost 9 bases and J lost 4 bases. The CDR3 has 16 amino acids. Germline lookup yields CDR1 KGHDR and CDR2 SFDVKD. The CDR3 is CATSRGRGVLYNEQFF. CDR3 nucleotide sequence: TGTGCCACCTCCCGGGGGAGGGGAGTCTTGTACAATGAGCAGTTCTTC.

Only a few counts were recorded for this clonotype. The chain carries TRBV5-1 and TRBJ2-7, with D perhaps assigned TRBD1 or TRBD2 (5 bases each). V lost 2 bases and J lost 3, with 12 bases in between. This CDR3 has 14 residues. CDR1 is SGHRS, CDR2 YFSETQ, per germline. The DNA of the CDR3 is TGCGCCAGCAGCTTCCGGGACGAGAACTACGAGCAGTACTTC. The encoded protein is CASSFRDENYEQYF.

This clonotype was counted many times. The gene calls are TRBV30 and TRBJ1-3; D is undetermined. CDR3 length: 14 residues. The V gene lost 4 bases and the J gene lost 0 bases, with 10 bases spanning the gap. In germline, CDR1 is GTSNPN, CDR2 SVGIG (reference sequence). In DNA, the CDR3 is TGTGCCTGGATGCGGACCCGCTCTGGAAACACCATATATTTT. It encodes CAWMRTRSGNTIYF. Variable domain in full (rest from reference TRBV30 and TRBJ1-3): SQTIHQWPATLVQPVGSPLSLECTVEGTSNPNLYWYRQAAGRGLQLLFYSVGIGQISSEVPQNLSASRPQDRQFILSSKKLLLSDSGFYLCAWMRTRSGNTIYFGEGSWLTVV.

This clonotype was found many times. J is TRBJ2-7 and V is TRBV5-5; a possible D gene is TRBD1 (5 bases). V was clipped by 10 bases and J by 2 bases, with 16 bases between them. Germline CDR1 SGHKS, CDR2 YYEKEE (reference sequence). CDR3 length: 13 residues. CDR3 nucleotide sequence: TGTGCCTGGAAGGGGCTGAGAGCCTACGAGCAGTACTTC. Translated: CAWKGLRAYEQYF.

This chain joins TRBV20-1 and TRBJ2-7; 12 bases match TRBD2. The CDR3 extends over 15 amino acids. Germline V gives CDR1 DFQATT, CDR2 SNEGSKA (reference sequence). V dropped 4 bases and J dropped 3; count of bases not matched to a gene: 7. The CDR3 is CSAISPTSGSYEQYF. In nucleotides, the CDR3 is TGCAGTGCTATCAGCCCGACTAGCGGGAGCTACGAGCAGTACTTC.

This clonotype was seen many times. The gene calls are TRBV20-1 and TRBJ2-5; TRBD2 might be the D (6 bases). The germline gives CDR1 DFQATT, CDR2 SNEGSKA (reference sequence). The CDR3 consists of 12 residues. Trimming removed 5 bases at V and 2 bases at J, with 9 bases between. The CDR3 here is CSARGAQETQYF. The CDR3 DNA follows: TGCAGTGCTCGCGGGGCGCAAGAGACCCAGTACTTC.

In regard to this clonotype: At one of its ends the junction is not consistent with the germline gene, which may arise from a read error. The chain carries TRBV9 and TRBJ1-5, with a possible D match to TRBD1 (5 bases). The CDR3 has 14 amino acids. The germline V gene has CDR1 SGDLS and CDR2 YYNGEE. CDR3 sequence: CPSSVGTSSQPQHF. CDR3 nucleotides: TGTCCCAGCAGCGTAGGGACGTCCAGTCAGCCCCAGCATTTT.

This clonotype occurred many times. The V gene is TRBV6-1, the J gene TRBJ2-1, with unresolved D. Trimming removed 7 bases from V and 4 bases from J, with 17 bases in between. This CDR3 has 15 residues. CDR1 and CDR2 (germline): MNHNS, SASEGT. In DNA form, the CDR3 reads TGTGCCAGCAAAACGAGCATTCAAAATTACAATGAGCAGTTCTTC. It translates to CASKTSIQNYNEQFF.

This clonotype has at least ten counts. This chain connects TRBV6-2 or TRBV6-3 to TRBJ2-1; weak D call: TRBD2 (5 bases). The CDR3 runs 12 residues. CDR1 and CDR2 (germline): MNHEY, SVGEGT. V lost 5 bases, J lost 8 bases, and 10 bases lay in between. This chain's CDR3 is CASSPTRDEQFF. CDR3 DNA: TGTGCCAGCAGTCCGACGAGGGATGAGCAGTTCTTC.

This clonotype was detected a few times. CDR3 protein: CANDSGTNPYEQYF. The DNA of the CDR3 is TGTGCCAACGATAGCGGGACTAATCCCTACGAGCAGTACTTC. The chain recombines TRBV10-3 with TRBJ2-7, with 8 nucleotides matching TRBD2. From germline, CDR1 is ENHRY and CDR2 SYGVKD. This CDR3 contains 14 residues. V was clipped by 10 bases and J by 2 bases; unmatched bases: 10.

CDR3 nucleotides: TGTGCCAGCAGCATCGGACATGCCCAGGGGGAGCAGTACTTC. Its protein is CASSIGHAQGEQYF. The chain couples TRBV7-2 to TRBJ2-7; the D gene is possibly TRBD1 (6 bases). Germline CDR1 is SGHTA and CDR2 is FQGNSA. This CDR3 is 14 amino acids long. Between the trimmed V and J ends, which lost 5 bases and 7 bases, there was a span of 18 bases.

This clonotype occurred many times. This chain connects TRBV12-3 or TRBV12-4 to TRBJ2-1; D may be TRBD1 (6 bases). Trimming left V 6 bases short and J 1 base short, with 10 bases between. The CDR3 has 14 residues. CDR3 sequence (DNA): TGTGCCAGCAGCAAAGGGGGTTCCTACAATGAGCAGTTCTTC. It translates to CASSKGGSYNEQFF.

This clonotype was found a few times. This rearrangement joins TRBV27 to TRBJ2-7, with 7 bases matching TRBD2. CDR3 length: 13 residues. Germline V gives CDR1 MNHEY, CDR2 SMNVEV (reference sequence). V lost 8 bases to trimming and J lost 3 bases; unmatched junction nucleotides: 7. The CDR3 bases are TGTGCCAGCCGAGTAGCGGGTGTCTACGAGCAGTACTTC. This gives the protein CASRVAGVYEQYF.

A few counts support this clonotype. The chain employs TRBV3-1 and TRBJ1-1, with no clear D. Trimming shortened V by 6 bases and J by 1 base, and 9 bases separated the two germline ends. The CDR3 is 13 residues long. Per the germline V gene, CDR1 is LGHDT and CDR2 is YNNKEL (reference sequence). Written as DNA, the CDR3 is TGTGCCAGCAGGTTTGGTCAGAACACTGAAGCTTTCTTT. This codes for CASRFGQNTEAFF.

This chain links TRBV7-6 with TRBJ1-6; 9 nucleotides match TRBD1. CDR1 and CDR2 from the germline V gene are SGHVS and FNYEAQ. The CDR3 extends over 15 amino acids. V gave up 1 base and J gave up 6 bases; unmatched junction bases: 1. DNA of the CDR3: TGTGCCAGCAGCTTAGAGGGACAGGGTAATTCACCCCTCCACTTT. Its translation: CASSLEGQGNSPLHF.

This chain links TRBV7-2 with TRBJ2-3; D remains ambiguous. CDR1 SGHTA and CDR2 FQGNSA come from the germline V gene. CDR3 length equals 13 residues. V shed 5 bases and J shed 8 bases, with 14 bases lying between them. Here the CDR3 reads CASSARAESTQYF. The CDR3 DNA sequence: TGTGCCAGCAGCGCTAGGGCGGAGAGTACGCAGTATTTT.

A few counts support this clonotype. V and J are TRBV10-3 and TRBJ2-3; D not certain. The ends were cut back, 7 bases at V and 0 bases at J, with 11 bases in the middle. This CDR3 is 14 amino acids long. CDR1 and CDR2 from the germline V gene are ENHRY and SYGVKD. The CDR3 sequence is CAIMVSPSTDTQYF. The CDR3 DNA follows: TGTGCCATCATGGTGTCCCCTAGCACAGATACGCAGTATTTT.